This T cell receptor (beta chain) originates from a study of blood T cell repertoires in COVID-19. At the level of the study: The samples span acute and convalescent COVID-19 from the United States, Italy and Spain. In each case, the material was cDNA or gDNA derived from T cells, B-cell-depleted T cells, or PBMCs.

Participants had their cohort set by participant-reported clinical history. In the authors' workflow: Amplification from reference gene primers served as the basis for estimated nucleated cell counts. Measured with immunoSEQ multiplex PCR; TCRdb has only the in-frame clones, and not every one. V, J and clone size are those of that table, while D and trimming were read from the DNA. The table has approximately 180,000 clones, about 88% seen once. The CDR3 is 14 amino acids. With 4 bases removed from V and 0 bases from J, the gap between germline ends came to 7 bases. Germline V gives CDR1 SGHAT, CDR2 FQDESV (reference sequence).

The sequence was obtained from a human donor with acute COVID-19. The donor label of this sample is uncertain. The sample taken for sequencing was PBMCs or T cells enriched from blood (not recorded which). The genes are TRBV11-1 and TRBJ2-4; D remains ambiguous. In DNA form, the CDR3 reads TGTGCCAGCAGCTCCCCCCTAGCCAAAAACATTCAGTACTTC. It is translated as CASSSPLAKNIQYF.